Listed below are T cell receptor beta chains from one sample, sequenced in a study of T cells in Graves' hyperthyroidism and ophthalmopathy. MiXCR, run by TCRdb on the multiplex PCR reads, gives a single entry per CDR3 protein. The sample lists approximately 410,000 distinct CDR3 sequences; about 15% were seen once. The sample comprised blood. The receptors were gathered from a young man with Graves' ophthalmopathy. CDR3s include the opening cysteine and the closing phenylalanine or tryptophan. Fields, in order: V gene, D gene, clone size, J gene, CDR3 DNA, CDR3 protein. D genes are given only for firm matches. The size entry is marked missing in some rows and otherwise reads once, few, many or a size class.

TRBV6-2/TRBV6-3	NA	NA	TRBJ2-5	TGTGCCAGCAGTTACTCCACGGAGGGAGAGACCCAGTACTTC	CASSYSTEGETQYF
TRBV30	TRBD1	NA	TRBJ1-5	TGTGCCTGGAGGGCAGGGGGGTACAGCAATCAGCCCCAGCATTTT	CAWRAGGYSNQPQHF
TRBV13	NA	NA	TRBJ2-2	TGTGCCAGCAGCTTAGGTTGGGCCCGGAACACCGGGGAGCTGTTTTTT	CASSLGWARNTGELFF
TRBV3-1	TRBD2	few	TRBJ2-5	TGTGCCAGCAGCGGCCCGGGGGGGACCCAGTACTTC	CASSGPGGTQYF
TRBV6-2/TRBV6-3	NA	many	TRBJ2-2	TGTGCCAGCAGTGCGAACACGGCGAACACCGGGGAGCTGTTTTTT	CASSANTANTGELFF
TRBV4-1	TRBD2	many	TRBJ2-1	TGCGCCAGCAGCCAAGGGGATGGGACTAGAAGTTACAATGAGCAGTTCTTC	CASSQGDGTRSYNEQFF
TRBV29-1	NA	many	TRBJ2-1	TGCAGCGTTGAGTCAAATAGCGACTACAATGAGCAGTTCTTC	CSVESNSDYNEQFF
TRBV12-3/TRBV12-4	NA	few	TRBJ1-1	TGTGCCAGCACTTTCCCGGACAAGTTGAACACTGAAGCTTTCTTT	CASTFPDKLNTEAFF
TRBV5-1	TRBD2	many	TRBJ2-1	TGCGCCAGCAGCTTGTCCGGACTAGCGGGAGTGGATGAGCAGTTCTTC	CASSLSGLAGVDEQFF
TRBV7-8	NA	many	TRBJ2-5	TGTGCCAGCAGCGCAGTAGCGGAAGAGACCCAGTACTTC	CASSAVAEETQYF
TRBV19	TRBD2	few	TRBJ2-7	TGTGCCAGTAGTAACTCAGGGACTAGCGGTGCCTACGAGCAGTACTTC	CASSNSGTSGAYEQYF
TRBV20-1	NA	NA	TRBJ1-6	TGCAGTGCTAGAGACGACCGGACTGCTTATAATTCACCCCTCCACTTT	CSARDDRTAYNSPLHF
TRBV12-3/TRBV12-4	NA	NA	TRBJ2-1	TGTGCCAGCAGTGACGGGCTTAGCTCCTACAATGAGCAGTTCTTC	CASSDGLSSYNEQFF
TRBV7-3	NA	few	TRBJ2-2	TGTGCCAGCAGATCCCGGGGCAACACCGGGGAGCTGTTTTTT	CASRSRGNTGELFF
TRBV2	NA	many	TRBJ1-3	TGTGCCAGCAGTGGGACGTTTGGAAACACCATATATTTT	CASSGTFGNTIYF